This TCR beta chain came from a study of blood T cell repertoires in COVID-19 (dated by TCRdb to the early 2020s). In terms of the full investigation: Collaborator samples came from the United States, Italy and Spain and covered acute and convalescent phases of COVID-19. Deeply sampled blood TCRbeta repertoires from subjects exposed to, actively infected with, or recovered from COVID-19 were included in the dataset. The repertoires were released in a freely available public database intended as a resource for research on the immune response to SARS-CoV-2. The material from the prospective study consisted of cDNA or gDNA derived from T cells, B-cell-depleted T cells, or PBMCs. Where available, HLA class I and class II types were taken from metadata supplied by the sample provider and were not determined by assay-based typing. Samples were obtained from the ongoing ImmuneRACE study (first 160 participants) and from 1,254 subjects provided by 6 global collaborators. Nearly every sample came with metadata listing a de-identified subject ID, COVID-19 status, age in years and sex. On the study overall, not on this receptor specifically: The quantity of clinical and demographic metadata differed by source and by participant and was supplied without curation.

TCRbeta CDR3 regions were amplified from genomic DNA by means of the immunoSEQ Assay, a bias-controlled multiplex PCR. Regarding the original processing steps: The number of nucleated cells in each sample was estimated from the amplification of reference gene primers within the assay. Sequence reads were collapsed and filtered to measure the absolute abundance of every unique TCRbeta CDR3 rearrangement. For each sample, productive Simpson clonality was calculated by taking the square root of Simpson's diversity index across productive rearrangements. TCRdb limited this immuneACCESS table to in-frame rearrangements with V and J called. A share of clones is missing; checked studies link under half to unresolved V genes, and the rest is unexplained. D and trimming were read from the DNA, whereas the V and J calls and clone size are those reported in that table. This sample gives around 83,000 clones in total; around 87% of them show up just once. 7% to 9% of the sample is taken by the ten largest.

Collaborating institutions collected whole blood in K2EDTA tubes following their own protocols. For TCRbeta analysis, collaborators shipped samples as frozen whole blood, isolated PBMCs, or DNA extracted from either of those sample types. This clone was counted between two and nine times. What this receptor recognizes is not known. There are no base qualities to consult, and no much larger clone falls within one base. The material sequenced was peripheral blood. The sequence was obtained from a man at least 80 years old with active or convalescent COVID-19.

The nucleotide sequence reads TGTGCCACCAGTGAACAGGAGGGGTACGGGACCCAGTACTTC. Translated, this is CATSEQEGYGTQYF. Recombination linked TRBV24-1 to TRBJ2-5; possibly the D gene is TRBD2, per 6 matching bases. The germline V gene provides CDR1 KGHDR and CDR2 SFDVKD. From the cysteine through the phenylalanine, the CDR3 covers 14 amino acids. This entry keeps only the CDR3 DNA: 42 bases, framed from base 1. A distance of 15 bases separates the germline ends of V and J, which lose 4 bases and 7 bases respectively.